This note documents a single T cell receptor (beta chain) sequence. No antigen is known for it. Assay used: immunoSEQ multiplex PCR; TCRdb lists only in-frame clones, some missing. The table has 65,000 to 85,000 clones, under 90% seen once. Germline CDR1 reads KGHDR; CDR2 reads SFDVKD. Trimming removed 4 bases at V and 5 bases at J, with 7 bases between. The CDR3 sequence is 12 residues long. The sample belongs to a study of T cell responses to AZD1222 COVID-19 vaccine. Whole-study findings and limits: Only a handful of AZD1222 recipients, roughly six in all, had baseline seropositivity.

The rearrangement joins TRBV24-1 to TRBJ2-5, with no clear D. This clonotype was obtained from an adult in good health. The sample in question was peripheral blood, obtained on day 0 of AZD1222 vaccination. The CDR3 DNA is TGTGCCACCAGTGACACAAAGGAGACCCAGTACTTC. It yields the protein CATSDTKETQYF.